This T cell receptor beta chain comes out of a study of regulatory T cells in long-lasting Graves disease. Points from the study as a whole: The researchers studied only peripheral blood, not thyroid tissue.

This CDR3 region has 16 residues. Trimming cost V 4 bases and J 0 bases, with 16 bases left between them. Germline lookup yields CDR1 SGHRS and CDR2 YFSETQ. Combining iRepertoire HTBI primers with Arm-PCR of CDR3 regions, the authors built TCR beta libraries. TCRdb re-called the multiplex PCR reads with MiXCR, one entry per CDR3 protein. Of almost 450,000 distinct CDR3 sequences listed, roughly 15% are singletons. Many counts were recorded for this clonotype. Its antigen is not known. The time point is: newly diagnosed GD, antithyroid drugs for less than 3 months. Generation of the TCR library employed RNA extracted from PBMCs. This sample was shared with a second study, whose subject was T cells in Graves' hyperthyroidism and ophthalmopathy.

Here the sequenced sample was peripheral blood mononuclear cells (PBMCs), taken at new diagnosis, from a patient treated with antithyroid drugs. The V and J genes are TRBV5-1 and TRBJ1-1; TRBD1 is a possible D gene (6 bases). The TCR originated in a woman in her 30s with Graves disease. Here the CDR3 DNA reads TGCGCCAGCAGCCTGGGGAGGGGACAAATGAACACTGAAGCTTTCTTT. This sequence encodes CASSLGRGQMNTEAFF.